This TCR beta chain was retrieved from a study of T cell responses to AZD1222 COVID-19 vaccine. Study-level points and caveats: Repertoire collection took place solely once the T cell response had peaked. Baseline antibody screening turned up just a handful of seropositive AZD1222 recipients. Regions left unmutated in variants are reportedly the target of nearly half of spike-specific TCRs.

This table comes from immunoSEQ multiplex PCR, and its TCRdb copy is limited to in-frame clones, with some not included. The data contain some 110,000 clones, 80% to 90% of them singletons. Germline V gives CDR1 LNHDA, CDR2 SQIVND (reference sequence). J lost 6 bases, V lost 7 bases, and 8 bases had no gene match. The CDR3 has 14 residues. A note on this clone: Its target is not known.

The V gene is TRBV19, the J gene TRBJ1-4; 7 bases match TRBD1. The origin of this receptor is an adult in good health. The sample was peripheral blood, taken on day 0 of AZD1222 vaccination. CDR3 protein: CASTRTGWDEKLFF. The CDR3, as DNA: TGTGCCAGTACTCGGACAGGATGGGATGAAAAACTGTTTTTT.